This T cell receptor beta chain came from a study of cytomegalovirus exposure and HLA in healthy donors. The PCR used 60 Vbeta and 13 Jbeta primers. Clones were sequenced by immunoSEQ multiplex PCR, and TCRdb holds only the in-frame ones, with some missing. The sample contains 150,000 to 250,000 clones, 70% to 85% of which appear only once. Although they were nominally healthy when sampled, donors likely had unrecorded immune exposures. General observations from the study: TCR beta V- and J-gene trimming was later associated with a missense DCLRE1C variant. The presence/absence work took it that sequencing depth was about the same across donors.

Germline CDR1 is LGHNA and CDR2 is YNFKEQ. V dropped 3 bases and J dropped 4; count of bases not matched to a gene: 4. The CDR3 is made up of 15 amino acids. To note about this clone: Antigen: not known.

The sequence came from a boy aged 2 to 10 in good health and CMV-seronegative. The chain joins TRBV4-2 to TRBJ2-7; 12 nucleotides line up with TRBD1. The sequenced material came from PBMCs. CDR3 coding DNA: TGTGCCAGCAGCCAGGGACAGGGGGCCCCTTACGAGCAGTACTTC. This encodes CASSQGQGAPYEQYF.